A selection of T cell receptor beta chains follows, all from one sample in a study of blood T cell repertoires in COVID-19. Assay used: immunoSEQ multiplex PCR; TCRdb lists only in-frame clones, some missing. The repertoire holds under 200,000 clones, with approximately 81% as singletons. The sequenced material came from PBMCs or T cells enriched from blood (not recorded which). The receptors were gathered from a woman aged 40-49 years with acute COVID-19. CDR3s include the opening cysteine and the closing phenylalanine or tryptophan. Size is stated for part of the rows, as once, few or many counts, or as a class when the clone is expanded.

j_gene	abundance	v_gene	CDR3aa
TRBJ1-1	NA	TRBV19	CASSIRGQGRNTEAFF
TRBJ1-3	once	TRBV18	CASSPPAGTSGNTIYF
TRBJ2-3	NA	TRBV28	CASSLDGGGTDTQYF
TRBJ1-2	NA	TRBV10-3	CAISADTSGYGYTF
TRBJ2-1	NA	TRBV4-1	CASSLLGTSAGIVYNEQFF
TRBJ1-4	NA	TRBV24-1	CATMIVPTRDRDSTNEKLFF
TRBJ1-1	NA	TRBV4-2	CASSQGNEAFF
TRBJ2-3	NA	TRBV9	CAGSLDWLSGDTQYF
TRBJ2-3	NA	TRBV5-1	CASSLEVAGVGADTQYF
TRBJ1-2	few	TRBV4-1	CASSQATRQGRGGYTF
TRBJ2-3	NA	TRBV18	CASSLGASGTDTQYF
TRBJ1-1	NA	TRBV4-2	CASSPTSNTEAFF
TRBJ2-2	NA	TRBV27	CASSLNGARSGELFF
TRBJ2-3	NA	TRBV23-1	CASSQSECGGASDTQYF
TRBJ1-2	once	TRBV6-5	CASQEGLSENTF
TRBJ1-2	NA	TRBV7-3	CASSPGGQSSSYTF
TRBJ2-1	NA	TRBV7-9	CASSLLQEFNNEQFF
TRBJ2-1	once	TRBV6-2/TRBV6-3	CASSKQNEQFF
TRBJ2-2	NA	TRBV6-6	CASSGSSGRSHTGELFF
TRBJ1-2	NA	TRBV6-5	CASSIDSAGGNF
TRBJ2-6	NA	TRBV10-3	CAISTQGSGANVLTF
TRBJ2-1	NA	TRBV5-4	CASSPGADEQFF
TRBJ2-5	NA	TRBV19	CASSSGGSWETQYF
TRBJ2-3	NA	TRBV29-1	CSAVAVTDTQYF
TRBJ2-7	NA	TRBV3-1/TRBV3-2	CASSSQDRAYEQYF
TRBJ2-5	few	TRBV6-5	CASSYSKGTGAETQYF
TRBJ1-4	NA	TRBV12-1	CASSFGTGETTNEKLFF
TRBJ2-7	NA	TRBV5-6	CASSLDGGKSYEQYF
TRBJ1-1	NA	TRBV6-2/TRBV6-3	CASSFGRAEAFF
TRBJ1-1	few	TRBV19	CASTPDRFSMNTEAFF
TRBJ2-3	few	TRBV6-5	CASSTGTSTDTQYF
TRBJ2-3	NA	TRBV9	CASSVGASRLENTQYF
TRBJ1-2	NA	TRBV5-1	CASTDQGGGYTF
TRBJ2-3	NA	TRBV10-3	CATDRGLSTDTQYF
TRBJ2-5	NA	TRBV7-9	CASSPRGIETQYF
TRBJ1-5	NA	TRBV20-1	CSASELSGQPQHF
TRBJ2-7	NA	TRBV24-1	CATSDLRKEGLPYEQYF
TRBJ2-2	NA	TRBV9	CASSTPGETGELFF
TRBJ1-2	few	TRBV7-2	CASSLETSNYGYTF
TRBJ1-1	NA	TRBV19	CASSRSREGNTEAFF
TRBJ2-1	NA	TRBV5-1	CASSLGLAGGQARYNEQFF
TRBJ1-5	NA	TRBV30	CAYSQGSNQPQHF
TRBJ2-7	NA	TRBV25-1	CASSESGGGGYEQYF
TRBJ1-3	NA	TRBV6-5	CASSYSRGGNTIYF
TRBJ1-1	NA	TRBV7-3	CASSLGGSTEAFF
TRBJ1-5	once	TRBV2	CASSRTDYSNQPQHF
TRBJ2-3	NA	TRBV5-4	CASSRADHTDTQYF
TRBJ1-1	NA	TRBV18	CASSRTAGNYDTEAFF